In this sample, the clone carrying this TCR beta chain is medium-sized. This record comes from a study of metastatic and nonmetastatic thyroid tumors. The wider study: Across peripheral blood and tumor or nodule tissue samples taken from malignant and benign thyroid patients, the repertoires were compared with one another.

Before thyroid surgery, none of the patients had received any treatment. In the authors' methods: Building a distant-metastasis classifier for papillary thyroid cancer drew on CDR3 differences across clinicopathological groups. MiXCR reprocessed the PCR reads for TCRdb. TCRdb assigned the V and J calls; the authors' analysis was not used. Among tens of thousands of clones listed, 20% to 30% were seen once. Germline V lookup: CDR1 KGHDR, CDR2 SFDVKD. There are 15 residues in the CDR3. The J segment lost 9 bases and the V segment lost 0 bases, leaving 9 bases of the junction unmatched. This rearrangement joins TRBV24-1 to TRBJ2-7, with 8 positions matching TRBD1. The sequencing sample was made of tumor tissue. The receptor's source is a male donor with papillary thyroid cancer or a benign thyroid nodule (not recorded which). Some clones in this sample may be carry-over from other donors' samples. For the CDR3, the DNA is TGTGCCACCAGTGATTTGGGACAGGGCACCGGTGGGCAGTACTTC. Amino acid sequence: CATSDLGQGTGGQYF.